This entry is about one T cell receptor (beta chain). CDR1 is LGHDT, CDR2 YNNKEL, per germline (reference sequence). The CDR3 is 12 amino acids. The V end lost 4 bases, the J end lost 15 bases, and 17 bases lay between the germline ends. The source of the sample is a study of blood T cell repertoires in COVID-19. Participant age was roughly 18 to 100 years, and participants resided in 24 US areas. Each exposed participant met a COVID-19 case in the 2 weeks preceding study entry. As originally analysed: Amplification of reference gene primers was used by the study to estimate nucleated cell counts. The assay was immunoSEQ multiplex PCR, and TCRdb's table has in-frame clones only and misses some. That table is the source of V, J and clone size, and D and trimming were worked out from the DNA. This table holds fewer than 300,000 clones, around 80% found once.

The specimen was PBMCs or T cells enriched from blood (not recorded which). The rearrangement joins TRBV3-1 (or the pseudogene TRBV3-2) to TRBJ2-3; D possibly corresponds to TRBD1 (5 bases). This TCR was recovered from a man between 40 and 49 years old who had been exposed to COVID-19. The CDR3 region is CASSLRGRVYYF. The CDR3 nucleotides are TGTGCCAGCAGCCTTCGTGGCAGGGTGTATTATTTT.